This TCR beta chain comes out of a study of T cells after yellow fever vaccination. In TCRdb, the 5' RACE reads were re-called with MiXCR into one record per CDR3 protein. The sample has around 340,000 distinct CDR3 sequences; 8.7% are singletons. V dropped 4 bases and J dropped 4; count of bases not matched to a gene: 6. Per germline, CDR1 DFQATT and CDR2 SNEGSKA (reference sequence). CDR3 length equals 14 residues. This chain joins TRBV20-1 and TRBJ2-3, with 9 bases matching TRBD1. Source: PBMCs, taken on the day of the first yellow fever vaccination. The source is a man younger than 35 who received the YFV17D yellow fever vaccine. CDR3 in amino acids: CSATTRTGADTQYF. In nucleotides, the CDR3 is TGCAGTGCTACCACCCGGACAGGGGCAGATACGCAGTATTTT.